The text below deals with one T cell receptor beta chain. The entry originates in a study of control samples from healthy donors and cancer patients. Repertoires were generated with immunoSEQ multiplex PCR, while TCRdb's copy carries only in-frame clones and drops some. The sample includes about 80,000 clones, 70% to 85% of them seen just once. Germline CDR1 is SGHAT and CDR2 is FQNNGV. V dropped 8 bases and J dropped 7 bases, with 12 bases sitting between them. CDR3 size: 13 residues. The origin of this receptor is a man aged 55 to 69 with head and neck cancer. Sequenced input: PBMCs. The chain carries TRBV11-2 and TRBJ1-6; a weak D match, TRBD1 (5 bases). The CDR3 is CASGGDGNSPLHF. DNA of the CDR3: TGTGCCAGCGGGGGGGATGGGAATTCACCCCTCCACTTT.